The rows below give T cell receptor beta chains drawn from one sample of a study of post-analysis software for immune sequencing data. TCRdb redid the calling of the PCR reads with MiXCR, one entry per CDR3 protein. The repertoire holds approximately 770,000 distinct CDR3 sequences, with around 46% as singletons. What was sequenced was blood. These receptors were collected from a girl between 10 and 17 years old with multiple sclerosis. CDR3s include the opening cysteine and the closing phenylalanine or tryptophan. The order of the fields is V gene, D gene, J gene, CDR3 protein. A D gene is named only where the DNA matches it firmly.

TRBV29-1	-	TRBJ2-3	CSVEDRPNPTDTQYF
TRBV25-1	TRBD1	TRBJ1-5	CASSEPGTGGLTQHF
TRBV15	TRBD2	TRBJ2-7	CATSRDREGAYEQYF
TRBV7-2	-	TRBJ2-7	CASSIPGTTYEQYF
TRBV4-3	TRBD1	TRBJ2-7	CASSQDVWTGSSYEQYF
TRBV7-2	TRBD2	TRBJ2-4	CASSLGELAGREGIQYF
TRBV6-1	-	TRBJ2-3	CASSGRGHSTDTQYF
TRBV10-3	-	-	CAISDDFSHTLYEQYF
TRBV6-1	-	TRBJ1-2	CASSDGDYYGYTF
TRBV5-5	TRBD1	TRBJ1-6	CASRTTGDPHNSPLHF
TRBV12-5	TRBD2	TRBJ2-5	CASGPSGLADGETQYF
TRBV6-4	TRBD2	TRBJ2-1	CASSDEAGGMNEQFF
TRBV3-1	TRBD1	TRBJ2-7	CASTKTGAYEQYF